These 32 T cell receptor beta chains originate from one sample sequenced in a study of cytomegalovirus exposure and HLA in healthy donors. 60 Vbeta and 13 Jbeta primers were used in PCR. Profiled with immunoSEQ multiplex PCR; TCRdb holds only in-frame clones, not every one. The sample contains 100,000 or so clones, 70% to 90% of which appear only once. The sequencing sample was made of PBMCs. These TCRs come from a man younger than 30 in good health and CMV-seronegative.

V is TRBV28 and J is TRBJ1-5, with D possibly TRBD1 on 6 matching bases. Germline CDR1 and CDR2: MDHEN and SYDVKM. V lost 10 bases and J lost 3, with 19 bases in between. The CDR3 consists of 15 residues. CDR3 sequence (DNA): TGTGCCACCATCAAGGGCAGGGGTCTCAATCAGCCCCAGCATTTT. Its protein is CATIKGRGLNQPQHF.

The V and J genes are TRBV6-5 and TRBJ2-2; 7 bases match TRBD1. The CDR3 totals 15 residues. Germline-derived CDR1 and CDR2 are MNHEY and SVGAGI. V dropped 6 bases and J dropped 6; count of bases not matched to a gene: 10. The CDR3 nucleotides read TGTGCCAGCAGGAGGGGGCAGGGAGAGTCCGGGGAGCTGTTTTTT. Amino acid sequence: CASRRGQGESGELFF.

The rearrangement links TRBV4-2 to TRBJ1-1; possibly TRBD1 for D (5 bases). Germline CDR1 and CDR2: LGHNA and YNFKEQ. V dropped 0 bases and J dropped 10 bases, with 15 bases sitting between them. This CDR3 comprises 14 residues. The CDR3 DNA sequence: TGTGCCAGCAGCCAAGATCTAGGGGTTAAAGGAGCTTTCTTT. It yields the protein CASSQDLGVKGAFF.

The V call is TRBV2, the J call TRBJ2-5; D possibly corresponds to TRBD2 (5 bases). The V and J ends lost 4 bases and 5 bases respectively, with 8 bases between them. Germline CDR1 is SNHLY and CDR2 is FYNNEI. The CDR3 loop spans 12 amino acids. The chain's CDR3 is CASSVRRETQYF. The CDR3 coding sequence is TGTGCCAGCAGTGTGAGGAGGGAGACCCAGTACTTC. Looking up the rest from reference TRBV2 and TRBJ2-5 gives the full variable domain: EPEVTQTPSHQVTQMGQEVILRCVPISNHLYFYWYRQILGQKVEFLVSFYNNEISEKSEIFDDQFSVERPDGSNFTLKIRSTKLEDSAMYFCASSVRRETQYFGPGTRLLVL.

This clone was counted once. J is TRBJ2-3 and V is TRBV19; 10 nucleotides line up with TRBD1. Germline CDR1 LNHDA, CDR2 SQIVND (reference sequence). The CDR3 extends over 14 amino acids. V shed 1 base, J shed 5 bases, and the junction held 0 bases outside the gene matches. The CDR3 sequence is CASSIGTGGDTQYF. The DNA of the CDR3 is TGTGCCAGTAGTATAGGGACAGGGGGAGATACGCAGTATTTT.

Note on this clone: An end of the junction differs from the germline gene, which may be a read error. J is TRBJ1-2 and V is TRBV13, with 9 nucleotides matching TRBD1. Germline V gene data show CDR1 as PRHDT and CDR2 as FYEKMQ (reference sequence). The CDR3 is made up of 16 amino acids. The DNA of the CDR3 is TGTGCCGGCAGCTCGACCCCCCGGGACAGGGAAAATGGCTACACCTTC. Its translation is CAGSSTPRDRENGYTF.

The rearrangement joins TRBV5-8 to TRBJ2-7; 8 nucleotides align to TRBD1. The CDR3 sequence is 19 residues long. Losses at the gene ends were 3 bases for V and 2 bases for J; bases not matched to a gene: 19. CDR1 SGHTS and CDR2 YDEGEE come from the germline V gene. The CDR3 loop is CASSSPETKDRVVPYEQYF. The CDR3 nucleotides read TGTGCCAGCAGCTCCCCCGAAACTAAGGACAGGGTAGTACCCTACGAGCAGTACTTC.

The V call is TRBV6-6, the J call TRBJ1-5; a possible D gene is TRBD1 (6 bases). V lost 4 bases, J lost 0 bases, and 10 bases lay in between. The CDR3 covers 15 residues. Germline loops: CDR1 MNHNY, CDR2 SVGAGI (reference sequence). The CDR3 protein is CASSLDRHSNQPQHF. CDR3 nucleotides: TGTGCCAGCAGTTTGGACAGACATAGCAATCAGCCCCAGCATTTT.

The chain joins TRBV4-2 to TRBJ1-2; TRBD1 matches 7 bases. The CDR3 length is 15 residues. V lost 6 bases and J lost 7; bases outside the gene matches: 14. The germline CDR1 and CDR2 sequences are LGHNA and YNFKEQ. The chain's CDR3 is CASRSQGGEFLGYTF. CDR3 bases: TGTGCCAGCAGGTCACAAGGGGGCGAATTCCTTGGCTACACCTTC.

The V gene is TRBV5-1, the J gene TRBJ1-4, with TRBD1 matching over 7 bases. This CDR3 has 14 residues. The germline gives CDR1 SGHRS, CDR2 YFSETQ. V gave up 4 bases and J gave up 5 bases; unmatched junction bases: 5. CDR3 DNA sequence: TGCGCCAGCAGCGAGGGACAGCCGAATGAAAAACTGTTTTTT. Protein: CASSEGQPNEKLFF.

Here the CDR3 DNA reads TGTGCCAGCAGTGAATTGGTACAGAGCACAGATACGCAGTATTTT. This gives the protein CASSELVQSTDTQYF. This chain uses TRBV6-1 with TRBJ2-3; D is unresolved. The CDR3 loop spans 15 amino acids. V gave up 2 bases and J gave up 0 bases, with 9 bases separating them. Looked up from germline, CDR1 is MNHNS and CDR2 is SASEGT.

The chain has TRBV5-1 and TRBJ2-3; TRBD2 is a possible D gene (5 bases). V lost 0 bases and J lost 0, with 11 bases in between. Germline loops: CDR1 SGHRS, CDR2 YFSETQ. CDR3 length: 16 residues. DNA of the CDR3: TGCGCCAGCAGCTTGGCGAGGGCGCTTAGCACAGATACGCAGTATTTT. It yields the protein CASSLARALSTDTQYF.

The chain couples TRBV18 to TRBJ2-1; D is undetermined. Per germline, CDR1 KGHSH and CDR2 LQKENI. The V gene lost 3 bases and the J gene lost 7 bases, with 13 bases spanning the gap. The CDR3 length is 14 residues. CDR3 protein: CASSPPTTYNEQFF. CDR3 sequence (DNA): TGTGCCAGCTCACCCCCTACTACGTATAATGAGCAGTTCTTC.

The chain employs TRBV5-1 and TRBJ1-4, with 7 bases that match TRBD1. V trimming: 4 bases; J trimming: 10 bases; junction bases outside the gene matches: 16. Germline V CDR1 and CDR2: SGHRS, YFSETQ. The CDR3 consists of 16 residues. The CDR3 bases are TGCGCCAGCAGCCAGAAGGACAGGCGAGAGGTTCGAAAACTGTTTTTT. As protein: CASSQKDRREVRKLFF.

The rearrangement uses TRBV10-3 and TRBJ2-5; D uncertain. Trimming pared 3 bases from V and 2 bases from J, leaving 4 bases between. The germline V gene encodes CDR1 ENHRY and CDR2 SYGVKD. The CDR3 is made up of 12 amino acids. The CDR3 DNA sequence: TGTGCCATCAGTGATACTCAAGAGACCCAGTACTTC. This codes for CAISDTQETQYF.

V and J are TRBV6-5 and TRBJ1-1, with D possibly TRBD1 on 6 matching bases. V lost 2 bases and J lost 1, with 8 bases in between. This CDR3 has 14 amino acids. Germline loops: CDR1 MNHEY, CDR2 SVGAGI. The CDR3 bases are TGTGCCAGCAGTTACGGGACATGGAACACTGAAGCTTTCTTT. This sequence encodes CASSYGTWNTEAFF.

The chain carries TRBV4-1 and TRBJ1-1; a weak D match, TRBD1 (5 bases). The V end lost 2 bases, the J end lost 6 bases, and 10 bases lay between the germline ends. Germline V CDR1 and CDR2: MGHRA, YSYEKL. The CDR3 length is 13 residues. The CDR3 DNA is TGCGCCAGCAGCCAACCATGGGGGGCTGAAGCTTTCTTT. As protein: CASSQPWGAEAFF.

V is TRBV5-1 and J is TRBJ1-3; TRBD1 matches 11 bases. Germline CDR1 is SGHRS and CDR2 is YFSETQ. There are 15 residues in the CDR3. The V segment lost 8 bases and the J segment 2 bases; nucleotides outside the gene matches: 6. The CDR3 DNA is TGCGCCAGTACCAGGACAGGGGGCGCTGGAAACACCATATATTTT. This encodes CASTRTGGAGNTIYF.

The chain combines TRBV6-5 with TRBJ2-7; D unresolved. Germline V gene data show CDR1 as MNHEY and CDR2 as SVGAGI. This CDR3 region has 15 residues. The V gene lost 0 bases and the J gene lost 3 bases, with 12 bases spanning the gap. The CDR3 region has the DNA TGTGCCAGCAGTTACTCGTACTTGTCGAGCTACGAGCAGTACTTC. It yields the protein CASSYSYLSSYEQYF.

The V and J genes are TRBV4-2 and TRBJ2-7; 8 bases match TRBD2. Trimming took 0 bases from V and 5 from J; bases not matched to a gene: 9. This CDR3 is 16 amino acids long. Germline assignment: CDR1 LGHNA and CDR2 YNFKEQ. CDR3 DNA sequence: TGTGCCAGCAGCCAAGAACCGCAGCGGGGGACACACGAGCAGTACTTC. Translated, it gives CASSQEPQRGTHEQYF.

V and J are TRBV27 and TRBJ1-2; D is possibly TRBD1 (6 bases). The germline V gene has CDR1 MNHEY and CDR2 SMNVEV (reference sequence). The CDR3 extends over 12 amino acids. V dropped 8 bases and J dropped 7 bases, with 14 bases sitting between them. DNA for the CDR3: TGTGCCAGCCGGTCGGGGGGCCTTGGCTACACCTTC. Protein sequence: CASRSGGLGYTF.

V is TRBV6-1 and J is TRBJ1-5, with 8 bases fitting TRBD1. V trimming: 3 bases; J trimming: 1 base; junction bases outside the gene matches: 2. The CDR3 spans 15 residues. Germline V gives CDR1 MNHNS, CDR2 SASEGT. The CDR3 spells CASSDRGLSNQPQHF. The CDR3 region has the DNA TGTGCCAGCAGTGACAGGGGGCTGAGCAATCAGCCCCAGCATTTT.

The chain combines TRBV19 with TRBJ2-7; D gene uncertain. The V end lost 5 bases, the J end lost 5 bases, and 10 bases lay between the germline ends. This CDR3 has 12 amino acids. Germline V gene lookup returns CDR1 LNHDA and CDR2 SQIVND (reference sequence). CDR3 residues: CASSPSSDEQYF. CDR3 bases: TGTGCCAGTAGTCCGTCTTCGGACGAGCAGTACTTC.

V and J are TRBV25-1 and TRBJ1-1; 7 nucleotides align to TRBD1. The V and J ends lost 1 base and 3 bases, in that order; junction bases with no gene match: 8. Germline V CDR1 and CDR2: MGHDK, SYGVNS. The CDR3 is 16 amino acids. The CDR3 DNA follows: TGTGCCAGCAGTGAATTTTGGGCCCAGGGGGACACTGAAGCTTTCTTT. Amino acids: CASSEFWAQGDTEAFF.

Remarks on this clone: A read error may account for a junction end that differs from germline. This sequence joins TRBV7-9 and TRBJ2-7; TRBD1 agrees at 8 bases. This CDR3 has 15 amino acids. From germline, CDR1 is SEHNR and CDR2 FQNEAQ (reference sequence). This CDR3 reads CSSSLVPQGAYEQYF. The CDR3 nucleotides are TGTTCCAGCAGCTTAGTTCCACAGGGGGCCTACGAGCAGTACTTC.

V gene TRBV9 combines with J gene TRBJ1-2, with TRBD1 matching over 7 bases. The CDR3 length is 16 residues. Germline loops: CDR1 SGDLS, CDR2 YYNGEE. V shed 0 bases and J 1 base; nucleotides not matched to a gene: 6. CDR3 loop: CASSVGRDSFNYGYTF. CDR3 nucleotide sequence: TGTGCCAGCAGCGTAGGAAGGGACAGCTTTAACTATGGCTACACCTTC.

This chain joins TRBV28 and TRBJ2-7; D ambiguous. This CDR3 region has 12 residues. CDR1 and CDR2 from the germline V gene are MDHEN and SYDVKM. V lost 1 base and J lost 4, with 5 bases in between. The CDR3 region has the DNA TGTGCCAGCAGTTTATTACAGTACGAGCAGTACTTC. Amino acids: CASSLLQYEQYF. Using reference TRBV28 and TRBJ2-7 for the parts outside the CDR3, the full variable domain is DVKVTQSSRYLVKRTGEKVFLECVQDMDHENMFWYRQDPGLGLRLIYFSYDVKMKEKGDIPEGYSVSREKKERFSLILESASTNQTSMYLCASSLLQYEQYFGPGTRLTVT.

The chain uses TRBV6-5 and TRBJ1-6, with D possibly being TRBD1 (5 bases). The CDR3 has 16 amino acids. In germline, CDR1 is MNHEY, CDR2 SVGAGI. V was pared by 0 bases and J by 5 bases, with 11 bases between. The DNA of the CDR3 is TGTGCCAGCAGTTACTCCGGGGGGAGCCATAATTCACCCCTCCACTTT. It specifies CASSYSGGSHNSPLHF.

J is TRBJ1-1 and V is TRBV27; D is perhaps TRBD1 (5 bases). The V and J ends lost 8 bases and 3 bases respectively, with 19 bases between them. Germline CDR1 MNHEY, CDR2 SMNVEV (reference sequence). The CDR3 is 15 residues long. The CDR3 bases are TGTGCCAGCCGGTCCTGGGCCACGGGGGACACTGAAGCTTTCTTT. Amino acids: CASRSWATGDTEAFF.

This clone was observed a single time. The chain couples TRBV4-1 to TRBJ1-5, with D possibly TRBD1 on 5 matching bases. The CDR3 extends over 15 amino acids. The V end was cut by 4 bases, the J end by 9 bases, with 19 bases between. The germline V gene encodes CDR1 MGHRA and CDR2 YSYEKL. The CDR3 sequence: CASSPQGGPQGPQHF. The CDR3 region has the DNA TGCGCCAGCAGCCCTCAGGGAGGGCCCCAAGGGCCCCAGCATTTT.

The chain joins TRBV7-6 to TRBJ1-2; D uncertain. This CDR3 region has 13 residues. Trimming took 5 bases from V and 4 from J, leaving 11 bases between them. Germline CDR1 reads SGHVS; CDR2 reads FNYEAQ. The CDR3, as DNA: TGTGCCAGCAGCGTAGGGTCCAGCTATGGCTACACCTTC. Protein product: CASSVGSSYGYTF.

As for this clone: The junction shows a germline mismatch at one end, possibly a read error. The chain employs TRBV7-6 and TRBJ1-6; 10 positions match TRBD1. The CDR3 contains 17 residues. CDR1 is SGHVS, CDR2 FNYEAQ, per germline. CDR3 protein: CANSSGTGASYNSPLHF. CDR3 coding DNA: TGTGCCAACAGCTCCGGGACAGGGGCGTCCTATAATTCACCCCTCCACTTT.